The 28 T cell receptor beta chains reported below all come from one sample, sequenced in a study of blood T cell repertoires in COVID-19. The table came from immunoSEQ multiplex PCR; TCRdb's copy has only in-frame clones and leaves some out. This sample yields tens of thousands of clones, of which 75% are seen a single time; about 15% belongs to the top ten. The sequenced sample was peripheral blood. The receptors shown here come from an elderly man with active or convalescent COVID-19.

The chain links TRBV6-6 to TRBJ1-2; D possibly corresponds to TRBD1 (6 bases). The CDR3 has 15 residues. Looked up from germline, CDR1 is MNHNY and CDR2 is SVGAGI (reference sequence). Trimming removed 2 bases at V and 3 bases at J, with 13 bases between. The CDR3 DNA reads TGTGCCAGCAGTTACCCCCGACAGGCGCACTATGGCTACACCTTC. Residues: CASSYPRQAHYGYTF.

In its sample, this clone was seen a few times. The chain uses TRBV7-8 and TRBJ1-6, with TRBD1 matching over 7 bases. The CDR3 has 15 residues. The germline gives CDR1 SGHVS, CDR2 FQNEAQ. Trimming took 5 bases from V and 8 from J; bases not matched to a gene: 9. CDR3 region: CASSRGGIDYSPLHF. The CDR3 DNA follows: TGTGCCAGCAGCCGAGGGGGCATCGATTATTCACCCCTCCACTTT.

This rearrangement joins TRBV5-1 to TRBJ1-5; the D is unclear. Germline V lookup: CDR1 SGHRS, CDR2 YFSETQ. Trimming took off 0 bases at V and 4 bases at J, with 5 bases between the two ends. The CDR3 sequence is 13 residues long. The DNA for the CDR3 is TGCGCCAGCAGCTTGGGAGTAAATCAGCCCCAGCATTTT. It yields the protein CASSLGVNQPQHF.

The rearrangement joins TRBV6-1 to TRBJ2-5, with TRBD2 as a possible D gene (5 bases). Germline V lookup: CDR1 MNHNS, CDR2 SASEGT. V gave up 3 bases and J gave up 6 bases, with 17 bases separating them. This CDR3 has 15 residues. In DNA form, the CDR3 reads TGTGCCAGCAGTGATCCGGACTTGCTCGGGCAGACCCAGTACTTC. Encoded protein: CASSDPDLLGQTQYF.

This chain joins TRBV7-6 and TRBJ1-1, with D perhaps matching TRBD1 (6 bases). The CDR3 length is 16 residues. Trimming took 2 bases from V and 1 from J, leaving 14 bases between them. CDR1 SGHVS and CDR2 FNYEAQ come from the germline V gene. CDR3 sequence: CASSLSTGSWNTEAFF. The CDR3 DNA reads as TGTGCCAGCAGCTTAAGTACAGGGAGTTGGAACACTGAAGCTTTCTTT.

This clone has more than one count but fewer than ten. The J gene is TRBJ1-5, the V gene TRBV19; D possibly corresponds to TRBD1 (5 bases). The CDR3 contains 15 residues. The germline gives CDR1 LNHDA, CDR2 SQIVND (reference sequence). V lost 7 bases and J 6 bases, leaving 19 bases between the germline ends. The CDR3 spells CASTLLGGVSQPQHF. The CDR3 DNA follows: TGTGCCAGTACCCTACTCGGGGGGGTTAGTCAGCCCCAGCATTTT.

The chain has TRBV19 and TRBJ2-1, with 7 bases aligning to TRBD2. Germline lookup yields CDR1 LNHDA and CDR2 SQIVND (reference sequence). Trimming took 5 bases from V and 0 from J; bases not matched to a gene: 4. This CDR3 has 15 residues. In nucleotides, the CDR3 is TGTGCCAGTAGTTCGCGGGGGACCTCCTACAATGAGCAGTTCTTC. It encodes CASSSRGTSYNEQFF.

The CDR3 DNA sequence: TGTGCCACCAGCCACGGGTCGGAACTTGGTGAGACCCAGTACTTC. It is translated as CATSHGSELGETQYF. The chain combines TRBV15 with TRBJ2-5; D not certain. The CDR3 contains 15 residues. Trimming removed 5 bases at V and 5 bases at J, with 18 bases between. CDR1 and CDR2 (germline): LNHNV, YYDKDF (reference sequence).

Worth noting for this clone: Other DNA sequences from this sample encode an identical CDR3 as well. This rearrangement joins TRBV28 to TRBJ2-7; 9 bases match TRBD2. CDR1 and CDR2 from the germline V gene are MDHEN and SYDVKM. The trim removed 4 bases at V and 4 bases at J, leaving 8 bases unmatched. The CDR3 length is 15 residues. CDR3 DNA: TGTGCCAGCAGTTCTCCGGGACTAGCCGAATACGAGCAGTACTTC. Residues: CASSSPGLAEYEQYF.

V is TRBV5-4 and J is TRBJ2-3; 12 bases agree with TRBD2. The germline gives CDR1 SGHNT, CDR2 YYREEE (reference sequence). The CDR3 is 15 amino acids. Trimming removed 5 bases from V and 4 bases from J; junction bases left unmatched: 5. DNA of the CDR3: TGTGCCAGCAGGCCGGGACTAGCGGGTGCAGATACGCAGTATTTT. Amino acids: CASRPGLAGADTQYF.

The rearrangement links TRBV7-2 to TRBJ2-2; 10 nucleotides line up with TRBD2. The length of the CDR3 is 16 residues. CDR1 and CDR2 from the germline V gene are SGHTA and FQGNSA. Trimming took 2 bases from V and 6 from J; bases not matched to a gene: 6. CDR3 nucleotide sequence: TGTGCCAGCAGCTTAAGGCTAGCGGGAGATGCCGGGGAGCTGTTTTTT. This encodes CASSLRLAGDAGELFF.

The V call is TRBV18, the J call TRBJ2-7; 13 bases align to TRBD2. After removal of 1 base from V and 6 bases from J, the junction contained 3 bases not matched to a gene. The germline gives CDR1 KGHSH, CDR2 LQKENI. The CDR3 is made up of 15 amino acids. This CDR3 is CASSPLGLAGAEQYF. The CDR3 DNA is TGTGCCAGCTCACCACTCGGACTAGCGGGGGCCGAGCAGTACTTC.

The CDR3 spells CASRPTEPSNYGYTF. CDR3 coding DNA: TGTGCCAGCAGGCCAACAGAACCCTCTAACTATGGCTACACCTTC. The J gene is TRBJ1-2, the V gene TRBV5-6; D unresolved. CDR1 and CDR2 from the germline V gene are SGHDT and YYEEEE. Deletions cut 5 bases from V and 0 bases from J, with 14 bases between. The CDR3 sequence is 15 residues long.

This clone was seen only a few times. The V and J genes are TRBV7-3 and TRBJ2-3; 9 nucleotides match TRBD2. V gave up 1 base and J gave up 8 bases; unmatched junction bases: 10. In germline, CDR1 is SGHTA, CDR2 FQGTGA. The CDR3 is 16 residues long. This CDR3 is CASSLMASGTGGTQYF. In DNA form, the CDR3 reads TGTGCCAGCAGCTTAATGGCTAGCGGGACCGGGGGTACGCAGTATTTT.

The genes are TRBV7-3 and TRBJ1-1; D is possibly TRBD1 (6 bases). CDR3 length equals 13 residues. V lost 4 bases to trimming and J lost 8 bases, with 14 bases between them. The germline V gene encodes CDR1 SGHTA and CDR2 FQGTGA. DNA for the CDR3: TGTGCCAGCAGCTCCCAGGGGTTTAGCGAAGCTTTCTTT. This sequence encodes CASSSQGFSEAFF.

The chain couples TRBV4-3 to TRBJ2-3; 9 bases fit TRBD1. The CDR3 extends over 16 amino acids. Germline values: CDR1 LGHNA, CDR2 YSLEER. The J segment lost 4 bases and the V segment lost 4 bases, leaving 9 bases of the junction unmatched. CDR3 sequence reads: CASSRRTGVGADTQYF. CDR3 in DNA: TGCGCCAGCAGCCGGAGGACAGGGGTTGGCGCAGATACGCAGTATTTT.

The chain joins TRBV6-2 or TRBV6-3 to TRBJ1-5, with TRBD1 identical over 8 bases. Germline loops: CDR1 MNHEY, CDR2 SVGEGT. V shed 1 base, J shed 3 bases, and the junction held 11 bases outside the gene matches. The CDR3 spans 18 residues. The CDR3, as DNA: TGTGCCAGCAGTTACTTGGACAGGGATGTTTCAGTCAATCAGCCCCAGCATTTT. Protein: CASSYLDRDVSVNQPQHF.

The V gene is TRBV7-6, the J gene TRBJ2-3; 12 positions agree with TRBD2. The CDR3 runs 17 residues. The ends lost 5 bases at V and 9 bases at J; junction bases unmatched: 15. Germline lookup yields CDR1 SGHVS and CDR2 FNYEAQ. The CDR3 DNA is TGTGCCAGCAGCCAGACTAGCGGGAGCCTATCGGAGGGAACGCAGTATTTT. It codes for CASSQTSGSLSEGTQYF.

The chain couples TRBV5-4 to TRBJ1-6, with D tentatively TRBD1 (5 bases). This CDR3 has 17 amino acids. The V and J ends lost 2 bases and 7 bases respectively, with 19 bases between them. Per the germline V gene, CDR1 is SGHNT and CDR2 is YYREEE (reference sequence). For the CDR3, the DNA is TGTGCCAGCAGCTTACAACTTAACAGGAGAAGGAATTCACCCCTCCACTTT. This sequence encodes CASSLQLNRRRNSPLHF.

The DNA for the CDR3 is TGCGCCAGCCAGGCTAGCGGGATTCGAGCAGATACGCAGTATTTT. Translation gives CASQASGIRADTQYF. V and J are TRBV10-1 and TRBJ2-3, with TRBD2 matching 9 bases. The length of the CDR3 is 15 residues. After removal of 8 bases from V and 4 bases from J, the junction contained 10 bases not matched to a gene. Germline assignment: CDR1 WNHNN and CDR2 SYGVQD (reference sequence).

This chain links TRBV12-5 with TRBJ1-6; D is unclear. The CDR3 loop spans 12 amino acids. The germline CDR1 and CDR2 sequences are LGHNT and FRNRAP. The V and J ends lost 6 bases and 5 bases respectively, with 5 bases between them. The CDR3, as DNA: TGTGCTAGTGGGAGCAATAATTCACCCCTCCACTTT. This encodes CASGSNNSPLHF.

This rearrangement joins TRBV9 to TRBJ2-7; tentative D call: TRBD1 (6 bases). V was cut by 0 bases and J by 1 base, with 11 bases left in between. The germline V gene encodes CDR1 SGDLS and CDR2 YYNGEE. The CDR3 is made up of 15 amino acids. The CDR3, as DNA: TGTGCCAGCAGCGTAGGGGACACCGCTTCCTACGAGCAGTACTTC. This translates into CASSVGDTASYEQYF.

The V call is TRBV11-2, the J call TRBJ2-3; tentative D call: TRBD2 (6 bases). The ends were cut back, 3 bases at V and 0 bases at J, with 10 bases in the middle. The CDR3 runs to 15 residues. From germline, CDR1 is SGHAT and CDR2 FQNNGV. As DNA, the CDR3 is TGTGCCAGCAGCTTGGGTGGGACTAGCACAGATACGCAGTATTTT. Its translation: CASSLGGTSTDTQYF. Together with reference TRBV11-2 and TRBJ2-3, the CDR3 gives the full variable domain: EAGVAQSPRYKIIEKRQSVAFWCNPISGHATLYWYQQILGQGPKLLIQFQNNGVVDDSQLPKDRFSAERLKGVDSTLKIQPAKLEDSAVYLCASSLGGTSTDTQYFGPGTRLTVL.

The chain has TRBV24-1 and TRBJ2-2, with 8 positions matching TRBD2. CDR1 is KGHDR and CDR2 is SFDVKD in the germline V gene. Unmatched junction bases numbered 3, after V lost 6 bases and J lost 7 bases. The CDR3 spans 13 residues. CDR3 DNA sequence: TGTGCCACCAGTTGGGCGGGAGGCGGGGAGCTGTTTTTT. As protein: CATSWAGGGELFF.

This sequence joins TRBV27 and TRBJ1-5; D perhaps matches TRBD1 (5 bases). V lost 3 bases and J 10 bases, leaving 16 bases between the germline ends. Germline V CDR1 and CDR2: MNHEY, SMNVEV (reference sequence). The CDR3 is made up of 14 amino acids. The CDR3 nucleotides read TGTGCCAGCAGTTTTAGCAGGGTTCGTGGTCCCCAGCATTTT. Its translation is CASSFSRVRGPQHF.

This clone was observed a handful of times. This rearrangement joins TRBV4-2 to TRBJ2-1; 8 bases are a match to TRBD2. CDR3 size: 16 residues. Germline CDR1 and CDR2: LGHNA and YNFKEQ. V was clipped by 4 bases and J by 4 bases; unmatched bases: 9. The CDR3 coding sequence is TGTGCCAGCAGCCCCCGGGTTAGCGGGGATTACAATGAGCAGTTCTTC. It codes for CASSPRVSGDYNEQFF.

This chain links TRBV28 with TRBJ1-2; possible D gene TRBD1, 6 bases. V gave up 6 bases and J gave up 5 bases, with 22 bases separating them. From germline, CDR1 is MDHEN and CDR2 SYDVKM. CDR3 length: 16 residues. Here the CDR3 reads CASSPGSAGTQYGYTF. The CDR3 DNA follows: TGTGCCAGCAGCCCTGGTTCTGCCGGGACACAATATGGCTACACCTTC.

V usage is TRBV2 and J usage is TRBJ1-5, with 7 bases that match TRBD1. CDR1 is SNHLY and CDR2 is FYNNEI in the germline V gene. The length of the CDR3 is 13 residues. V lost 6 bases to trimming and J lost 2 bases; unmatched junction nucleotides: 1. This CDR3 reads CASRGGRNQPQHF. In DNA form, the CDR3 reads TGTGCCAGCAGAGGGGGCCGCAATCAGCCCCAGCATTTT.